Below, 27 T cell receptor beta chains from the same sample are listed, as sequenced in a study of T cell responses to AZD1222 COVID-19 vaccine. Only in-frame clones appear in the TCRdb table, and some are missing; sequencing was by immunoSEQ multiplex PCR. The sample has about 99,000 clones, around nine tenths seen once. The material was peripheral blood, obtained on day 0 of AZD1222 vaccination. All receptors derive from an adult in good health.

The chain has TRBV7-9 and TRBJ1-2; D unclear. The CDR3 length is 10 residues. Trimming took off 10 bases at V and 2 bases at J, with 5 bases between the two ends. CDR1 is SEHNR, CDR2 FQNEAQ, per germline (reference sequence). The CDR3 sequence: CAIRNYGYTF. The CDR3 coding sequence is TGTGCCATCAGGAACTATGGCTACACCTTC.

The CDR3 region is CASSSIPGLAGLYEQYF. Written as DNA, the CDR3 is TGTGCCAGCAGCTCGATACCCGGACTAGCGGGGTTGTACGAGCAGTACTTC. The rearrangement uses TRBV7-9 and TRBJ2-7, with 12 bases matching TRBD2. Unmatched junction bases numbered 11, after V lost 4 bases and J lost 4 bases. Germline V gene data show CDR1 as SEHNR and CDR2 as FQNEAQ (reference sequence). The CDR3 has 17 amino acids.

The chain has TRBV10-3 and TRBJ2-7, with D perhaps matching TRBD2 (5 bases). CDR3 size: 14 residues. V was pared by 11 bases and J by 0 bases, with 17 bases between. Germline lookup yields CDR1 ENHRY and CDR2 SYGVKD. The DNA for the CDR3 is TGTGCCGTAACCCCGACGGGAAGCTCCTACGAGCAGTACTTC. Translated: CAVTPTGSSYEQYF.

Of note for this clone: Different DNA sequences within this sample yield the same CDR3. V usage is TRBV12-3 or TRBV12-4 and J usage is TRBJ1-4; no definite D call. The CDR3 has 12 amino acids. Trimming left V 5 bases short and J 6 bases short, with 7 bases between. The CDR3 DNA reads TGTGCCAGCAGTCGGACCGATGAAAAACTGTTTTTT. As protein: CASSRTDEKLFF.

The chain employs TRBV6-5 and TRBJ2-7; either TRBD1 or TRBD2 may supply D (5 bases each). Germline CDR1 reads MNHEY; CDR2 reads SVGAGI. With 0 bases removed from V and 3 bases from J, the gap between germline ends came to 12 bases. The CDR3 consists of 15 residues. The CDR3 loop reads CASSYSRGEYYEQYV. The CDR3 DNA follows: TGTGCCAGCAGTTACTCGAGAGGGGAGTACTACGAGCAGTACGTC.

The chain couples TRBV9 to TRBJ1-1; D unclear. Between the trimmed V and J ends, which lost 3 bases and 0 bases, there was a span of 6 bases. The CDR3 has 13 amino acids. Germline V gene data show CDR1 as SGDLS and CDR2 as YYNGEE. CDR3 residues: CASSGTLNTEAFF. CDR3 coding DNA: TGTGCCAGCAGCGGAACTTTGAACACTGAAGCTTTCTTT.

The chain uses TRBV25-1 and TRBJ2-7, with 8 bases identical to TRBD1. With V trimmed by 5 bases and J by 3 bases, 6 bases remained unmatched. The length of the CDR3 is 14 residues. Germline V gene sequence: CDR1 MGHDK, CDR2 SYGVNS. For the CDR3, the DNA is TGTGCCAGCAGTCCAGGGACAGGAAACTACGAGCAGTACGTC. This encodes CASSPGTGNYEQYV.

The chain couples TRBV6-5 to TRBJ2-1; 8 bases fit TRBD1. Trimming cost V 0 bases and J 6 bases; bases outside gene matches: 4. The CDR3 extends over 15 amino acids. Germline V gene lookup returns CDR1 MNHEY and CDR2 SVGAGI. This CDR3 is CASSYSTGALNEQFF. CDR3 in DNA: TGTGCCAGCAGTTACTCGACAGGGGCCCTCAATGAGCAGTTCTTC.

The chain couples TRBV7-9 to TRBJ1-2, with unresolved D. CDR1 is SEHNR and CDR2 is FQNEAQ in the germline V gene (reference sequence). V dropped 1 base and J dropped 7 bases, with 4 bases sitting between them. The CDR3 length is 11 residues. CDR3 sequence (DNA): TGTGCCAGCAGCTTAGAGTTTGGCTACACCTTC. Translating gives CASSLEFGYTF.

The chain's CDR3 is CASSLSRNTGELFF. DNA of the CDR3: TGTGCCAGCAGCTTATCTAGGAACACCGGGGAGCTGTTTTTT. The chain couples TRBV13 to TRBJ2-2; D is unresolved. V was cut by 2 bases and J by 1 base, with 5 bases left in between. The length of the CDR3 is 14 residues. Germline V gives CDR1 PRHDT, CDR2 FYEKMQ (reference sequence).

The V call is TRBV5-4, the J call TRBJ1-2, with unresolved D. Germline V gene data show CDR1 as SGHNT and CDR2 as YYREEE (reference sequence). V was trimmed by 5 bases and J by 8 bases, leaving 7 bases between them. The CDR3 sequence is 10 residues long. In nucleotides, the CDR3 is TGTGCCAGCAGGGGTGACGGCTACACCTTC. This translates into CASRGDGYTF.

The rearrangement uses TRBV4-3 and TRBJ1-1, with D unresolved. The ends were cut back, 0 bases at V and 4 bases at J, with 21 bases in the middle. CDR3 length equals 18 residues. Germline CDR1 LGHNA, CDR2 YSLEER. The chain's CDR3 is CASSQEGGVSILVTEAFF. The CDR3 coding sequence is TGCGCCAGCAGCCAAGAAGGTGGTGTGTCAATTCTAGTCACTGAAGCTTTCTTT.

The chain has TRBV3-1 (or the pseudogene TRBV3-2) and TRBJ1-1; maybe TRBD1 (6 bases). The germline gives CDR1 LGHDT, CDR2 YNNKEL (reference sequence). V lost 2 bases and J 1 base, leaving 8 bases between the germline ends. The CDR3 sequence is 14 residues long. The CDR3 nucleotides are TGTGCCAGCAGCCAACTACAGGGGAACACTGAAGCTTTCTTT. It yields the protein CASSQLQGNTEAFF.

This clone was observed once. One end of the junction fails to match germline, which may point to a read error. The rearrangement links TRBV5-1 to TRBJ1-1, with D possibly being TRBD1 (5 bases). Germline assignment: CDR1 SGHRS and CDR2 YFSETQ. The CDR3 has 13 amino acids. The CDR3 bases are TGTGCCAGCAGCCCGGGGCCACAAACTGAAGCTTTCTTT. It specifies CASSPGPQTEAFF.

The CDR3 nucleotides read TGTGCCACCAGTGGGCTCCCGGGGGGTGAAGCTTTCTTT. This gives the protein CATSGLPGGEAFF. The rearrangement joins TRBV24-1 to TRBJ1-1, with a tentative D call TRBD1 (5 bases). The CDR3 totals 13 residues. Trimming took off 5 bases at V and 7 bases at J, with 13 bases between the two ends. CDR1 and CDR2 from the germline V gene are KGHDR and SFDVKD.

V and J are TRBV6-4 and TRBJ1-1; the D gene is possibly TRBD1 (6 bases). The CDR3 length is 14 residues. CDR1 is MRHNA, CDR2 SNTAGT, per germline. Between the trimmed V and J ends, which lost 7 bases and 4 bases, there was a span of 16 bases. The CDR3 region is CASKAEWGATEAFF. The CDR3, as DNA: TGTGCCAGCAAGGCCGAATGGGGGGCCACTGAAGCTTTCTTT.

The chain joins TRBV7-9 to TRBJ1-5; no definite D call. This CDR3 contains 13 residues. Germline V lookup: CDR1 SEHNR, CDR2 FQNEAQ (reference sequence). V lost 5 bases and J 3 bases, leaving 8 bases between the germline ends. The CDR3 DNA sequence: TGTGCCAGCAGCGCGGGGTTCAATCAGCCCCAGCATTTT. It yields the protein CASSAGFNQPQHF.

This sequence joins TRBV6-5 and TRBJ1-5; TRBD1 agrees at 9 bases. The CDR3 runs to 16 residues. Germline V gives CDR1 MNHEY, CDR2 SVGAGI. Trimming at V came to 2 bases and at J to 4 bases, leaving 6 bases not matched to a gene. The DNA for the CDR3 is TGTGCCAGCAGTTACCTGGGACAGGGCTTGAATCAGCCCCAGCATTTT. It encodes CASSYLGQGLNQPQHF.

The chain is built from TRBV27 and TRBJ2-2; D unresolved. Trimming pared 8 bases from V and 6 bases from J, leaving 13 bases between. The germline gives CDR1 MNHEY, CDR2 SMNVEV (reference sequence). The length of the CDR3 is 13 residues. The CDR3 is CASSLGRAGELFF. CDR3 in DNA: TGTGCCAGCTCCCTCGGTAGGGCCGGGGAGCTGTTTTTT.

This rearrangement joins TRBV12-5 to TRBJ2-7; 9 bases are shared with TRBD1. The ends lost 2 bases at V and 7 bases at J; junction bases unmatched: 9. The CDR3 consists of 15 residues. Germline V gene data show CDR1 as LGHNT and CDR2 as FRNRAP. The CDR3 region has the DNA TGTGCTAGTGGTTTGTCCGGGACAGGGATTTGGGAGCAGTACTTC. Residues: CASGLSGTGIWEQYF.

This chain links TRBV3-1 (or the pseudogene TRBV3-2) with TRBJ1-2; TRBD1 is a possible D gene (5 bases). Germline CDR1 and CDR2: LGHDT and YNNKEL (reference sequence). V dropped 4 bases and J dropped 10 bases, with 19 bases sitting between them. The CDR3 extends over 14 amino acids. The CDR3 sequence: CASSLSRGLLDYTF. The DNA of the CDR3 is TGTGCCAGCAGCCTGAGTAGGGGTCTATTGGACTACACCTTC.

A remark on this clone: One end of the junction varies from germline; a read error may be responsible. The chain links TRBV5-1 to TRBJ2-1; TRBD2 is a possible D gene (5 bases). This CDR3 contains 14 residues. Germline V gene lookup returns CDR1 SGHRS and CDR2 YFSETQ. The CDR3 nucleotides are TGTGCCAGCAGCTTGGAGGTTAGGGACAATGAGCAGTTCTTC. It encodes CASSLEVRDNEQFF.

The chain recombines TRBV7-3 with TRBJ1-3; the D is unclear. The length of the CDR3 is 14 residues. Germline CDR1 SGHTA, CDR2 FQGTGA. Trimming removed 1 base from V and 9 bases from J, with 13 bases in between. CDR3 loop: CASSLIKSVRTIYF. CDR3 DNA: TGTGCCAGCAGCTTAATAAAGAGTGTCCGCACCATATATTTT.

As DNA, the CDR3 is TGTGCCAGTAGTTCCGGGAACCTCTTTAATCAGCCCCAGCATTTT. It translates to CASSSGNLFNQPQHF. The gene calls are TRBV19 and TRBJ1-5; D gene unclear. This CDR3 has 15 residues. V lost 5 bases, J lost 4 bases, and 15 bases lay in between. Germline lookup yields CDR1 LNHDA and CDR2 SQIVND (reference sequence). The full variable domain, with the rest looked up from reference TRBV19 and TRBJ1-5, is DGGITQSPKYLFRKEGQNVTLSCEQNLNHDAMYWYRQDPGQGLRLIYYSQIVNDFQKGDIAEGYSVSREKKESFPLTVTSAQKNPTAFYLCASSSGNLFNQPQHFGDGTRLSIL.

The V call is TRBV6-5, the J call TRBJ2-5; 9 bases match TRBD2. The CDR3 length is 14 residues. The germline V gene has CDR1 MNHEY and CDR2 SVGAGI. V was clipped by 8 bases and J by 2 bases; unmatched bases: 6. CDR3 region: CASGQRGAQETQYF. The CDR3 DNA is TGTGCCAGCGGCCAGCGGGGGGCGCAAGAGACCCAGTACTTC.

The V gene is TRBV7-9, the J gene TRBJ2-1; 8 positions match TRBD1. The CDR3 length is 14 residues. CDR1 is SEHNR, CDR2 FQNEAQ, per germline (reference sequence). V shed 5 bases and J 5 bases; nucleotides not matched to a gene: 5. The CDR3 spells CASSRTGTDNEQFF. The CDR3 region has the DNA TGTGCCAGCAGCCGGACAGGGACCGACAATGAGCAGTTCTTC.

This clone was found a few times. The chain uses TRBV19 and TRBJ1-1; TRBD1 agrees at 11 bases. The CDR3 has 15 residues. Per the germline V gene, CDR1 is LNHDA and CDR2 is SQIVND (reference sequence). Losses at the gene ends were 7 bases for V and 0 bases for J; bases not matched to a gene: 4. DNA for the CDR3: TGTGCCAGTACCGGACAGGGGGCCCTGAACACTGAAGCTTTCTTT. Encoded protein: CASTGQGALNTEAFF. Together with reference TRBV19 and TRBJ1-1, the CDR3 gives the full variable domain: DGGITQSPKYLFRKEGQNVTLSCEQNLNHDAMYWYRQDPGQGLRLIYYSQIVNDFQKGDIAEGYSVSREKKESFPLTVTSAQKNPTAFYLCASTGQGALNTEAFFGQGTRLTVV.